The clone carrying this T cell receptor (beta chain) was seen more than once but under ten times. Its specificity is not known. V was cut by 3 bases and J by 8 bases, with 14 bases left in between. This CDR3 contains 14 residues. Per the germline V gene, CDR1 is MGHDK and CDR2 is SYGVNS. Primers for the PCR totalled 60 Vbeta and 13 Jbeta. Some clones are missing from TCRdb's copy, which holds only in-frame ones; the method was immunoSEQ multiplex PCR. The repertoire includes 110,000 or so clones, more than 65% of them detected once, and 1.5% sits in the top ten. The data were taken from a study of cytomegalovirus exposure and HLA in healthy donors. General study points: Sequencing had likely introduced a cluster of highly shared sequence variants as an artifact.

This chain connects TRBV25-1 to TRBJ2-1; tentatively, D is TRBD1 (5 bases). This TCR came from a woman aged 18 to 35 in good health and CMV-seronegative. Sequenced: PBMCs. The CDR3 DNA sequence: TGTGCCAGCAGTGAGAATAGGGGCAAGGATGAGCAGTTCTTC. It translates to CASSENRGKDEQFF. Combining the CDR3 with reference TRBV25-1 and TRBJ2-1 gives the whole variable domain EADIYQTPRYLVIGTGKKITLECSQTMGHDKMYWYQQDPGMELHLIHYSYGVNSTEKGDLSSESTVSRIRTEHFPLTLESARPSHTSQYLCASSENRGKDEQFFGPGTRLTVL.